One and the same sample provided the 32 T cell receptor beta chains below, sequenced in a study of T cell clonotyping in hematopoietic cell transplantation. The method was immunoSEQ multiplex PCR; TCRdb's version includes in-frame clones alone and lacks a portion of them. There are approximately 6,000 clones in the sample; around 32% occur only once, and less than 20% lies in the top ten. This sample comprised peripheral blood mononuclear cells, obtained 30 days after allogeneic stem cell transplant. The receptors shown here come from a female patient in her forties or fifties who had an allogeneic stem cell transplant from an unrelated donor, so the T cells may come from the graft donor. Some clones in this sample may be carry-over from other donors' samples.

J is TRBJ2-7 and V is TRBV5-6; 10 positions agree with TRBD2. CDR3 length equals 16 residues. V lost 0 bases and J lost 5; bases outside the gene matches: 8. Germline V gene data show CDR1 as SGHDT and CDR2 as YYEEEE. The CDR3 region has the DNA TGTGCCAGCAGCTTGGGTAGCGGGGGGCCGCCCGACGAGCAGTACTTC. This gives the protein CASSLGSGGPPDEQYF.

This clone has a handful of counts. The chain carries TRBV6-5 and TRBJ1-2; tentative D call: TRBD1 (5 bases). V lost 7 bases to trimming and J lost 1 base, with 13 bases between them. Germline loops: CDR1 MNHEY, CDR2 SVGAGI. The CDR3 has 14 residues. DNA of the CDR3: TGTGCCAGCACCAACGGGGGGAGTAACTATGGCTACACCTTC. Its protein is CASTNGGSNYGYTF.

CDR3 loop: CASSNGQLNQPQHF. The CDR3 coding sequence is TGTGCCAGTAGTAACGGACAGCTCAATCAGCCCCAGCATTTT. V is TRBV19 and J is TRBJ1-5; maybe TRBD1 (6 bases). V lost 4 bases and J lost 3, with 10 bases in between. The CDR3 extends over 14 amino acids. Looked up from germline, CDR1 is LNHDA and CDR2 is SQIVND (reference sequence). The full variable domain, rest sourced from reference TRBV19 and TRBJ1-5, is DGGITQSPKYLFRKEGQNVTLSCEQNLNHDAMYWYRQDPGQGLRLIYYSQIVNDFQKGDIAEGYSVSREKKESFPLTVTSAQKNPTAFYLCASSNGQLNQPQHFGDGTRLSIL.

As to this clone: One junction end disagrees with the germline gene, perhaps due to a read error. Here the CDR3 DNA reads TGTGCCTGGGCAACTAGGGGTAGGAACCCTGAAGCTTTCTTT. Translating gives CAWATRGRNPEAFF. The chain links TRBV30 to TRBJ1-1, with D possibly being TRBD1 (5 bases). Germline CDR1 reads GTSNPN; CDR2 reads SVGIG (reference sequence). The CDR3 totals 14 residues.

For the CDR3, the DNA is TGTGCCAGCAGTTTCCCTAACACAGATACGCAGTATTTT. Translated: CASSFPNTDTQYF. The chain joins TRBV27 to TRBJ2-3; D remains unclear. The V and J ends lost 3 bases and 2 bases respectively, with 6 bases between them. CDR1 and CDR2 (germline): MNHEY, SMNVEV (reference sequence). The CDR3 covers 13 residues.

The V call is TRBV4-1, the J call TRBJ2-7; D uncertain. CDR1 and CDR2 (germline): MGHRA, YSYEKL. This CDR3 is built from 13 residues. The V end lost 4 bases, the J end lost 3 bases, and 10 bases lay between the germline ends. CDR3 in amino acids: CASSPVTYYEQYF. DNA for the CDR3: TGCGCCAGCAGCCCCGTCACATACTACGAGCAGTACTTC.

V usage is TRBV6-6 and J usage is TRBJ1-2; maybe TRBD1 (5 bases). This CDR3 region has 15 residues. Germline assignment: CDR1 MNHNY and CDR2 SVGAGI (reference sequence). Trimming shortened V by 2 bases and J by 6 bases, and 16 bases separated the two germline ends. CDR3 coding DNA: TGTGCCAGCAGTTACCCCCCGGACACAGGCAATGGCTACACCTTC. Translation gives CASSYPPDTGNGYTF.

This sequence joins TRBV30 and TRBJ1-5; D might be TRBD1 (5 bases). The germline V gene has CDR1 GTSNPN and CDR2 SVGIG (reference sequence). The CDR3 is 13 residues long. Trimming took off 4 bases at V and 4 bases at J, with 11 bases between the two ends. The CDR3 loop is CAWTEGPNQPQHF. DNA of the CDR3: TGTGCCTGGACAGAGGGGCCTAATCAGCCCCAGCATTTT.

This chain uses TRBV30 with TRBJ2-5; D gene unclear. The germline V gene has CDR1 GTSNPN and CDR2 SVGIG (reference sequence). Trimming pared 2 bases from V and 5 bases from J, leaving 18 bases between. This CDR3 is built from 15 residues. The CDR3 nucleotides are TGTGCCTGGAGTACGAACACTGCTCTAGGGGAGACCCAGTACTTC. It yields the protein CAWSTNTALGETQYF.

This clone counts as medium-sized (0.01 to 0.1%). The CDR3 is CASSFDTGGTLSYEQYF. CDR3 nucleotide sequence: TGCGCCAGCAGCTTCGACACAGGGGGAACTCTCTCCTACGAGCAGTACTTC. The J gene is TRBJ2-7, the V gene TRBV5-1, with TRBD1 identical over 8 bases. CDR1 and CDR2 (germline): SGHRS, YFSETQ. After removal of 2 bases from V and 0 bases from J, the junction contained 10 bases not matched to a gene. This CDR3 region has 17 residues.

This clone was seen a handful of times. The chain recombines TRBV25-1 with TRBJ1-1, with a weak D call TRBD1 (6 bases). CDR3 length equals 14 residues. Germline V gene sequence: CDR1 MGHDK, CDR2 SYGVNS. Trimming removed 7 bases from V and 0 bases from J, with 12 bases in between. In nucleotides, the CDR3 is TGTGCCAGCAATTGGGCAGGGGTGAACACTGAAGCTTTCTTT. Its protein is CASNWAGVNTEAFF.

The chain combines TRBV29-1 with TRBJ1-1, with 9 nucleotides matching TRBD1. This CDR3 comprises 11 residues. V lost 7 bases to trimming and J lost 5 bases; unmatched junction nucleotides: 2. Germline V gene lookup returns CDR1 SQVTM and CDR2 ANQGSEA. The CDR3 DNA sequence: TGCAGCGCTGACAGGGGGACTGAAGCTTTCTTT. Amino acid sequence: CSADRGTEAFF. Using reference TRBV29-1 and TRBJ1-1 for the parts outside the CDR3, the full variable domain is SAVISQKPSRDICQRGTSLTIQCQVDSQVTMMFWYRQQPGQSLTLIATANQGSEATYESGFVIDKFPISRPNLTFSTLTVSNMSPEDSSIYLCSADRGTEAFFGQGTRLTVV.

This clone occurred a few times. This chain joins TRBV30 and TRBJ2-5; TRBD1 agrees at 9 bases. Per the germline V gene, CDR1 is GTSNPN and CDR2 is SVGIG (reference sequence). V lost 8 bases to trimming and J lost 0 bases; unmatched junction nucleotides: 7. The CDR3 has 14 amino acids. The CDR3 DNA is TGTGCCGGGACAGGGAGGGGGTACCAAGAGACCCAGTACTTC. It specifies CAGTGRGYQETQYF.

The CDR3 region is CASSGRTSNQPQHF. The CDR3, as DNA: TGTGCCAGCAGTGGGCGGACTAGCAATCAGCCCCAGCATTTT. The V call is TRBV25-1, the J call TRBJ1-5; no definite D call. The CDR3 has 14 amino acids. CDR1 MGHDK and CDR2 SYGVNS come from the germline V gene. Trimming removed 4 bases at V and 0 bases at J, with 7 bases between.

This sequence joins TRBV29-1 and TRBJ1-2; TRBD1 agrees at 9 bases. In germline, CDR1 is SQVTM, CDR2 ANQGSEA. J gave up 3 bases and V 7 bases, and 12 bases lay outside the gene matches. The CDR3 loop spans 15 amino acids. CDR3 protein: CSGTTGTGSDYGYTF. CDR3 bases: TGCAGCGGGACAACCGGGACAGGGTCGGACTATGGCTACACCTTC.

This clone was recorded only once. The chain links TRBV6-5 to TRBJ1-1, with D perhaps TRBD1 (6 bases). CDR1 is MNHEY, CDR2 SVGAGI, per germline. Trimming shortened V by 4 bases and J by 1 base, and 13 bases separated the two germline ends. This CDR3 is built from 15 residues. CDR3 nucleotides: TGTGCCAGCAGTTGGGACAACCCTAGGAACACTGAAGCTTTCTTT. This sequence encodes CASSWDNPRNTEAFF.

By its share, this clone is medium-sized. The V call is TRBV30, the J call TRBJ1-5, with D possibly TRBD1 on 5 matching bases. Germline CDR1 and CDR2: GTSNPN and SVGIG (reference sequence). V was clipped by 3 bases and J by 2 bases, with 8 bases between them. This CDR3 comprises 13 residues. The CDR3 sequence: CAWSGGGNQPQHF. In DNA, the CDR3 is TGTGCCTGGAGCGGAGGGGGCAATCAGCCCCAGCATTTT. Variable domain in full (rest from reference TRBV30 and TRBJ1-5): SQTIHQWPATLVQPVGSPLSLECTVEGTSNPNLYWYRQAAGRGLQLLFYSVGIGQISSEVPQNLSASRPQDRQFILSSKKLLLSDSGFYLCAWSGGGNQPQHFGDGTRLSIL.

This chain links TRBV29-1 with TRBJ2-1, with a tentative D call TRBD1 (5 bases). The V end was cut by 7 bases, the J end by 8 bases, with 15 bases between. This CDR3 region has 12 residues. CDR1 is SQVTM and CDR2 is ANQGSEA in the germline V gene. CDR3 residues: CSAAWGEDEQFF. The CDR3 coding sequence is TGCAGCGCTGCTTGGGGCGAGGATGAGCAGTTCTTC.

The CDR3 nucleotides are TGTGCCAGCAGCCCGGGACTACGAAACTACGAGCAGTACTTC. Translated: CASSPGLRNYEQYF. The genes are TRBV14 and TRBJ2-7; 7 bases match TRBD2. Germline V gene lookup returns CDR1 SGHDN and CDR2 FVKESK. The CDR3 runs 14 residues. Trimming took 4 bases from V and 3 from J; bases not matched to a gene: 6.

The chain combines TRBV30 with TRBJ1-4; D call uncertain. CDR1 and CDR2 from the germline V gene are GTSNPN and SVGIG (reference sequence). Trimming took off 1 base at V and 8 bases at J, with 11 bases between the two ends. The CDR3 sequence is 13 residues long. As DNA, the CDR3 is TGTGCCTGGAGTGGGGCAGAGGGAGAAAAACTGTTTTTT. This encodes CAWSGAEGEKLFF. Complete variable domain (other parts from reference TRBV30 and TRBJ1-4): SQTIHQWPATLVQPVGSPLSLECTVEGTSNPNLYWYRQAAGRGLQLLFYSVGIGQISSEVPQNLSASRPQDRQFILSSKKLLLSDSGFYLCAWSGAEGEKLFFGSGTQLSVL.

The chain recombines TRBV29-1 with TRBJ2-5; D remains ambiguous. There are 10 residues in the CDR3. The germline V gene encodes CDR1 SQVTM and CDR2 ANQGSEA. The V and J ends lost 7 bases and 1 base respectively, with 4 bases between them. CDR3 amino acids: CSASQETQYF. The CDR3 nucleotides are TGCAGCGCCTCCCAAGAGACCCAGTACTTC.

This clone was seen more than once but under ten times. The gene calls are TRBV5-5 and TRBJ1-2; D unresolved. The ends were cut back, 2 bases at V and 7 bases at J, with 18 bases in the middle. CDR3 length: 15 residues. CDR1 is SGHKS and CDR2 is YYEKEE in the germline V gene (reference sequence). The CDR3 DNA follows: TGTGCCAGCAGCTTTGGTCGGACGGACCGCCGTGGCTACACCTTC. The encoded protein is CASSFGRTDRRGYTF. The whole variable domain, remainder taken from reference TRBV5-5 and TRBJ1-2, is DAGVTQSPTHLIKTRGQQVTLRCSPISGHKSVSWYQQVLGQGPQFIFQYYEKEERGRGNFPDRFSARQFPNYSSELNVNALLLGDSALYLCASSFGRTDRRGYTFGSGTRLTVV.

This clone was counted between two and nine times. The DNA of the CDR3 is TGTGCCAGCAGCCCCCAGGGCAATAGCAATCAGCCCCAGCATTTT. Its translation: CASSPQGNSNQPQHF. V and J are TRBV7-2 and TRBJ1-5, with D possibly matching TRBD1 (5 bases). The germline CDR1 and CDR2 sequences are SGHTA and FQGNSA. The CDR3 spans 15 residues. V dropped 5 bases and J dropped 0 bases, with 11 bases sitting between them.

The CDR3, as DNA: TGTGCCAGCAGCTTAGGTTGGGAAAATGAGCAGTTCTTC. Protein: CASSLGWENEQFF. The V and J genes are TRBV13 and TRBJ2-1; D unresolved. V gave up 0 bases and J gave up 7 bases, with 7 bases separating them. CDR1 PRHDT and CDR2 FYEKMQ come from the germline V gene (reference sequence). The CDR3 spans 13 residues.

This clone was seen a handful of times. The V and J genes are TRBV30 and TRBJ1-2; 7 bases fit TRBD1. The trim removed 5 bases at V and 1 base at J, leaving 7 bases unmatched. This CDR3 has 14 residues. CDR1 and CDR2 (germline): GTSNPN, SVGIG (reference sequence). The CDR3 protein is CAWARQGLNYGYTF. In DNA, the CDR3 is TGTGCCTGGGCCCGACAGGGACTTAACTATGGCTACACCTTC.

The genes are TRBV29-1 and TRBJ2-7; 8 bases agree with TRBD1. CDR3 size: 11 residues. CDR1 and CDR2 (germline): SQVTM, ANQGSEA. J gave up 3 bases and V 6 bases, and 1 base lay outside the gene matches. CDR3 sequence: CSVDRGYEQYF. CDR3 sequence (DNA): TGCAGCGTAGACAGGGGCTACGAGCAGTACTTC.

This chain links TRBV5-6 with TRBJ1-6; 7 bases fit TRBD1. Germline V gene data show CDR1 as SGHDT and CDR2 as YYEEEE. Germline trimming cut 3 bases from V and 15 bases from J; bases unmatched to any gene: 12. This CDR3 is built from 14 residues. This chain's CDR3 is CASSSLGGDRGLHF. For the CDR3, the DNA is TGTGCCAGCAGCTCGCTGGGTGGGGACAGAGGCCTCCACTTT. Full variable domain (rest looked up from reference TRBV5-6 and TRBJ1-6): DAGVTQSPTHLIKTRGQQVTLRCSPKSGHDTVSWYQQALGQGPQFIFQYYEEEERQRGNFPDRFSGHQFPNYSSELNVNALLLGDSALYLCASSSLGGDRGLHFGNGTRLTVT.

V gene TRBV19 combines with J gene TRBJ1-2; D might be TRBD1 (6 bases). V dropped 1 base and J dropped 7 bases, with 22 bases sitting between them. The CDR3 runs 17 residues. Germline V gene data show CDR1 as LNHDA and CDR2 as SQIVND (reference sequence). DNA of the CDR3: TGTGCCAGTAGTATAGTCCTCCCCGGACAGTCGTCTAGTGGCTACACCTTC. This codes for CASSIVLPGQSSSGYTF.

This clone occurred once. V is TRBV6-5 and J is TRBJ1-3; possibly TRBD1 for D (5 bases). The V gene lost 0 bases and the J gene lost 6 bases, with 15 bases spanning the gap. Germline V CDR1 and CDR2: MNHEY, SVGAGI. The CDR3 runs 16 residues. The CDR3 is CASSYSNQAGQNTIYF. For the CDR3, the DNA is TGTGCCAGCAGTTACTCGAATCAGGCGGGGCAAAACACCATATATTTT.

This clone occurred a few times. This chain joins TRBV25-1 and TRBJ1-2; the D is unclear. Germline V gene data show CDR1 as MGHDK and CDR2 as SYGVNS. This CDR3 spans 11 amino acids. The ends were cut back, 10 bases at V and 6 bases at J, with 12 bases in the middle. CDR3: CAISAGDGYTF. CDR3 DNA: TGTGCCATCTCAGCTGGGGATGGCTACACCTTC.

This chain connects TRBV29-1 to TRBJ2-7; no definite D call. CDR1 and CDR2 (germline): SQVTM, ANQGSEA. The CDR3 sequence is 12 residues long. V was clipped by 2 bases and J by 2 bases, with 7 bases between them. The CDR3 loop reads CSVELQTYEQYF. The CDR3 DNA is TGCAGCGTTGAACTCCAGACCTACGAGCAGTACTTC.

This clone was observed a handful of times. J is TRBJ1-2 and V is TRBV4-1, with D maybe TRBD1 (5 bases). Trimming took 0 bases from V and 0 from J, leaving 14 bases between them. Germline lookup yields CDR1 MGHRA and CDR2 YSYEKL. The CDR3 length is 17 residues. This CDR3 reads CASSQDRTGGTNYGYTF. As DNA, the CDR3 is TGCGCCAGCAGCCAAGACCGTACCGGGGGAACTAACTATGGCTACACCTTC.